These 9 T cell receptor beta chains were all obtained from the same sample, sequenced in a study of OX40 agonist ivuxolimab in advanced cancers. TCRdb's copy holds only in-frame clones and misses some; the assay was immunoSEQ multiplex PCR. The table has around 150,000 clones, roughly 91% seen once. Sequencing used CD4+ or CD8+ T cells sorted from blood, obtained in a trial of the OX40 agonist ivuxolimab. These receptors came from an adult with an advanced solid tumor such as melanoma, head and neck, liver or kidney cancer.

The chain carries TRBV6-5 and TRBJ2-7; 7 bases agree with TRBD2. This CDR3 has 16 amino acids. Germline CDR1 and CDR2: MNHEY and SVGAGI. Losses at the gene ends were 0 bases for V and 0 bases for J; bases not matched to a gene: 5. CDR3 nucleotide sequence: TGTGCCAGCAGTTACTCCGTAGCGGGCGGCTCCTACGAGCAGTACTTC. Amino acid sequence: CASSYSVAGGSYEQYF.

The CDR3 loop reads CASSVGGRGPGNTEAFF. CDR3 in DNA: TGTGCCAGCAGCGTAGGGGGCAGGGGGCCAGGGAACACTGAAGCTTTCTTT. V gene TRBV9 combines with J gene TRBJ1-1; 8 nucleotides agree with TRBD1. The CDR3 totals 17 residues. CDR1 and CDR2 (germline): SGDLS, YYNGEE. Trimming cost V 0 bases and J 1 base; bases outside gene matches: 8.

V gene TRBV6-1 combines with J gene TRBJ1-3; the D is unclear. The CDR3 sequence is 15 residues long. Germline CDR1 and CDR2: MNHNS and SASEGT. Trimming removed 6 bases at V and 3 bases at J, with 15 bases between. CDR3 loop: CASRPDQAGGNTIYF. The CDR3 DNA reads as TGTGCCAGCAGACCTGATCAGGCGGGTGGAAACACCATATATTTT.

V is TRBV5-4 and J is TRBJ1-2; 7 nucleotides line up with TRBD1. The CDR3 is made up of 13 amino acids. The J segment lost 3 bases and the V segment lost 4 bases, leaving 3 bases of the junction unmatched. Germline loops: CDR1 SGHNT, CDR2 YYREEE (reference sequence). The CDR3 DNA reads TGTGCCAGCAGCCGGGACAGCGACTATGGCTACACCTTC. As protein: CASSRDSDYGYTF.

The V and J genes are TRBV12-5 and TRBJ2-7, with 10 bases matching TRBD1. The J segment lost 6 bases and the V segment lost 9 bases, leaving 14 bases of the junction unmatched. The CDR3 is 15 amino acids. Germline V gene sequence: CDR1 LGHNT, CDR2 FRNRAP. The CDR3 loop reads CARSPGWDRGCEQYF. DNA of the CDR3: TGTGCTAGGTCCCCTGGGTGGGACAGGGGCTGCGAGCAGTACTTC.

The chain recombines TRBV28 with TRBJ2-2; a possible D gene is TRBD1 (6 bases). The CDR3 has 13 amino acids. Germline V CDR1 and CDR2: MDHEN, SYDVKM. Trimming left V 8 bases short and J 2 bases short, with 9 bases between. CDR3 amino acids: CASRDTNTGELFF. CDR3 DNA: TGTGCCAGCCGGGACACTAACACCGGGGAGCTGTTTTTT.

This chain uses TRBV11-2 with TRBJ2-1; 9 bases fit TRBD1. Germline V gene data show CDR1 as SGHAT and CDR2 as FQNNGV. CDR3 length: 18 amino acids. With V trimmed by 0 bases and J by 7 bases, 13 bases remained unmatched. This chain's CDR3 is CASSLDGPGTGNRNEQFF. DNA for the CDR3: TGTGCCAGCAGCTTAGATGGTCCCGGGACAGGGAATAGGAATGAGCAGTTCTTC.

This chain connects TRBV15 to TRBJ2-7, with TRBD2 as a possible D gene (6 bases). Germline CDR1 is LNHNV and CDR2 is YYDKDF (reference sequence). The CDR3 loop spans 15 amino acids. Trimming pared 0 bases from V and 4 bases from J, leaving 13 bases between. CDR3 protein: CATSRDPAGGYEQYF. The CDR3 DNA sequence: TGTGCCACCAGCAGAGATCCAGCGGGCGGGTACGAGCAGTACTTC. The full variable domain, its missing parts supplied by reference TRBV15 and TRBJ2-7, is DAMVIQNPRYQVTQFGKPVTLSCSQTLNHNVMYWYQQKSSQAPKLLFHYYDKDFNNEADTPDNFQSRRPNTSFCFLDIRSPGLGDTAMYLCATSRDPAGGYEQYFGPGTRLTVT.

This chain uses TRBV25-1 with TRBJ1-3, with D possibly TRBD1 on 5 matching bases. This CDR3 is built from 15 residues. V was cut by 8 bases and J by 2 bases, with 16 bases left in between. Germline CDR1 and CDR2: MGHDK and SYGVNS. For the CDR3, the DNA is TGTGCCAGCCGGGAATGGACACCGACTGGAAACACCATATATTTT. It is translated as CASREWTPTGNTIYF.